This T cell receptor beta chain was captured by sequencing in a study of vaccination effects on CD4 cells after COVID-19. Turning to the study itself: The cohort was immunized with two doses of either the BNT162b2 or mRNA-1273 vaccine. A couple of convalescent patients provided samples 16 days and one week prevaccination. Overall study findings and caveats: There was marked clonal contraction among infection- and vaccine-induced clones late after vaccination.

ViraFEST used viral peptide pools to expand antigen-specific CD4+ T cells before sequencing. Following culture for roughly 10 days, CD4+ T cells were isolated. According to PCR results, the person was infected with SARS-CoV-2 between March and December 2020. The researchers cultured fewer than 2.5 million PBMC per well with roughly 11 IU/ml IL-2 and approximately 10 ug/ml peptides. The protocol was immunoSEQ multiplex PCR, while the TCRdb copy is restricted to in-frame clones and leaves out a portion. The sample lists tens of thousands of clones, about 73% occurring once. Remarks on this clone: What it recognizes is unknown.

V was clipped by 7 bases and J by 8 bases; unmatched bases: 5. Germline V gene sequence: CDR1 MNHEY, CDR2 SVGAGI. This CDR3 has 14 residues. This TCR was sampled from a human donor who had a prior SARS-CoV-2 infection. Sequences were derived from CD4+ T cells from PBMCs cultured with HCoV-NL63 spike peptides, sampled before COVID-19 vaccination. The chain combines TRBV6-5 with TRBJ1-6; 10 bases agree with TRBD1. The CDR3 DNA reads TGTGCCAGCACCAGGGACAGGGGTGATTCACCCCTCCACTTT. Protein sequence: CASTRDRGDSPLHF.